The text below deals with one TCR beta chain. It was negative isolation that provided the CD8+ and CD4+ T cells, whereas TEMRA cells were enriched by FACS. The data were taken from a study of CD8 T cells in Susac syndrome. Looking at the study overall: Within the sequenced group of Susac syndrome patients, roughly six showed active disease and about 8 were in remission.

The CDR3 sequence is 18 residues long. Random-hexamer reverse transcription was applied to roughly 0.5 to 1 ug RNA. TCR beta CDR3 was amplified by immunoSEQ covering 54 Vbeta and 13 Jbeta. One entry per CDR3 protein, called by TCRdb with MiXCR from the immunoSEQ multiplex PCR reads. The table includes about 140,000 distinct CDR3 sequences, 95% detected once. The sequencing input was CD4+ T cells from PBMCs. This chain uses TRBV21-1 with TRBJ1-2; TRBD1 is the table's D call and was not checked against the DNA. TRBV21-1 is recorded as a pseudogene. This receptor was obtained from a human donor with Susac syndrome. CDR3 region: CASSKLGGTGGDRGGYTF. The CDR3 nucleotides are TGTGCCAGCAGCAAATTGGGCGGGACAGGGGGCGATCGGGGTGGCTACACCTTC.